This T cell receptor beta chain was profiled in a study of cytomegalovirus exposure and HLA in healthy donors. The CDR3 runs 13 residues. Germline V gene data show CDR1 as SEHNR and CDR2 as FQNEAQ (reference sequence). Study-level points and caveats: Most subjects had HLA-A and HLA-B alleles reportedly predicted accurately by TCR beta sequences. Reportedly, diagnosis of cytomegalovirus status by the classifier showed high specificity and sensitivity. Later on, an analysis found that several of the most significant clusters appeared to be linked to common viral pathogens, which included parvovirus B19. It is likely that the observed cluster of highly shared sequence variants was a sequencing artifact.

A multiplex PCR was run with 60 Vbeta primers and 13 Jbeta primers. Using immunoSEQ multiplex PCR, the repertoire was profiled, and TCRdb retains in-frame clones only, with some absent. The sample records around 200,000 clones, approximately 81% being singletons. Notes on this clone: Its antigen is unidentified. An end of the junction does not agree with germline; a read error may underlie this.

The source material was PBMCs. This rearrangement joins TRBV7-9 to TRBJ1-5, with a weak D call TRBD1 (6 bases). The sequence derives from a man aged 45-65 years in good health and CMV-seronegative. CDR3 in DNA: TGTTCCAGCAGCATCACAGGGAGGGAGCCCCAGCATTTT. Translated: CSSSITGREPQHF.